These T cell receptor beta chains were read from a single sample in a study of circulating CD8 cells and anti-PD-1 response in melanoma. MiXCR, run by TCRdb on the reads, gives a single entry per CDR3 protein. The table includes roughly 360 distinct CDR3 sequences, under 7% detected once. Sample: CD8+ T cells from PBMCs, taken at baseline or after one month of anti-PD-1 therapy (not recorded which). These receptor sequences come from a human donor with melanoma. The CDR3 runs from the conserved cysteine through the conserved F or W. A D gene is named only where the DNA matches it firmly. Some rows have no size entry. The others give once, few or many, or a class for an expanded clone.

TRBV9	TRBJ2-2	TRBD2	large	TGTGCCAGCAGCGTGGGAGCGGGGGGGCACGGGGAGCTGTTTTTT	CASSVGAGGHGELFF
TRBV2	TRBJ2-5	TRBD2	large	TGTGCCAGCAGTGTGGGGACTAGCAGTCAAGAGACCCAGTACTTC	CASSVGTSSQETQYF
TRBV9	TRBJ2-7	-	-	TGTGCCAGCAGCGTTGGGGGGGCCGAATACGAGCAGTACTTC	CASSVGGAEYEQYF
TRBV2	TRBJ2-7	TRBD2	-	TGTGCTACTTTCCGGGGGGTAGGCGAGGCTGAGCAGTACTTC	CATFRGVGEAEQYF
TRBV27	TRBJ2-3	-	large	TGTGCCAGCGGCGTCGGACCAGATACGCAGTATTTT	CASGVGPDTQYF
TRBV28	TRBJ2-7	-	large	TGTGCCAGCAGTTTCGCCAGTCCCTACGAGCAGTACTTC	CASSFASPYEQYF
TRBV7-6	TRBJ2-5	-	large	TGTGCCAGCAGCTTAGTAGCAGTTGGCAAAGAGACCCAGTACTTC	CASSLVAVGKETQYF
TRBV27	TRBJ1-2	-	large	TGTGCCAGCAAAACGACAGACTCTATCTACGGCTACACCTTC	CASKTTDSIYGYTF
TRBV4-3	TRBJ1-5	TRBD1	large	TGCGCCAGCAGCCAAGATAAGGGCCAGGGGGTGCCTTATCAGCCCCAGCATTTT	CASSQDKGQGVPYQPQHF
TRBV7-2	TRBJ2-7	-	large	TGTGCCAGCAGCCTCTCGGGGGGGACAGGGCCTCTCCCCTACGAGCAGTACTTC	CASSLSGGTGPLPYEQYF
TRBV7-2	TRBJ1-2	TRBD1	medium-sized	TGTGCCAGCAGCCTTACAGGGGTCGGCTACACCTTC	CASSLTGVGYTF
TRBV7-9	TRBJ2-7	TRBD1	medium-sized	TGTGCCAGCAGCAGTGACAGGGAACCCCTATACGAGCAGTACTTC	CASSSDREPLYEQYF
TRBV11-2	TRBJ2-7	-	medium-sized	TGTGCCAGCAGCGCCGGGACTCGTATCCGGGGGCAGTACTTC	CASSAGTRIRGQYF
TRBV12-3/TRBV12-4	TRBJ2-2	TRBD2	medium-sized	TGTGCCAGCAGTTTCGGACGGGGGGGCGCCGGGGAGCTGTTTTTT	CASSFGRGGAGELFF
TRBV7-9	TRBJ1-3	-	large	TGTGCCAGCAGCTTCGCAGGGGCCCAGGGAAACACCATATATTTT	CASSFAGAQGNTIYF
TRBV19	TRBJ2-1	-	large	TGTGCCAGTAGTATAGCGAGAAATGAGCAGTTCTTC	CASSIARNEQFF
TRBV4-3	TRBJ2-5	TRBD2	-	TGCGCCAGCAGCCAAGATGGCGGGGGGCCAGAGACCCAGTACTTC	CASSQDGGGPETQYF
TRBV7-9	TRBJ2-7	-	large	TGTGCCAGCAGCAAACTCCCCAGGGCCCACGAGCAGTACTTC	CASSKLPRAHEQYF
TRBV5-4	TRBJ2-4	TRBD2	large	TGTGCCAGCAGCCCCTTCCGGGGGGGCCTAGGAAACATTCAGTACTTC	CASSPFRGGLGNIQYF
TRBV7-9	TRBJ1-1	-	medium-sized	TGTGCCAGCTCCCACGGGGGGAACACTGAAGCTTTCTTT	CASSHGGNTEAFF
TRBV4-1	TRBJ2-7	-	large	TGCGCCAGCAGCCAAGATAGGCCCTACGAGCAGTACTTC	CASSQDRPYEQYF
TRBV27	TRBJ2-5	TRBD1	large	TGTGCCAGCAGTTTTGGACAGGGTATTCGGGAGACCCAGTACTTC	CASSFGQGIRETQYF
TRBV19	TRBJ2-4	-	large	TGTGCCAGTAGTTCCCTACCCGGACAGCTAGCAACGACCCTAGCCAAAAACATTCAGTACTTC	CASSSLPGQLATTLAKNIQYF
TRBV19	TRBJ2-7	TRBD1	large	TGTGCCAGTAGTCGGACAGGCTTTTCCTACGAGCAGTACTTC	CASSRTGFSYEQYF
TRBV5-5	TRBJ2-7	-	hyperexpanded	TGTGCCAGCAGAACAGGCAACTCCTACGAGCAGTACTTC	CASRTGNSYEQYF
TRBV12-3/TRBV12-4	TRBJ1-4	-	medium-sized	TGTGCCAGCAGTTGGGCAGGTTATGAAAAACTGTTTTTT	CASSWAGYEKLFF
TRBV4-1	TRBJ2-1	TRBD2	medium-sized	TGCGCCAGCAGCCATGGGACTAGCGGGGGTATATATGAGCAGTTCTTC	CASSHGTSGGIYEQFF
TRBV9	TRBJ2-4	TRBD1	medium-sized	TGTGCCAGCAGCGTAGTGGGGACAGGGATGCACATTCAGTACTTC	CASSVVGTGMHIQYF
TRBV27	TRBJ2-7	-	once	TGTGCCAGCAGTTCCCTCCTCATGACGAGGAGCTCCTACGAGCAGTACTTC	CASSSLLMTRSSYEQYF
TRBV7-3	TRBJ2-5	-	large	TGTGCCAGCAGCTTACGAGCCCCAGGGCTCCTGGGGGCCCAAGAGACCCAGTACTTC	CASSLRAPGLLGAQETQYF
TRBV7-6	TRBJ2-2	-	large	TGTGCCAGCAGCTCCAGACGGAACGCGAACACCGGGGAGCTGTTTTTT	CASSSRRNANTGELFF
TRBV20-1	TRBJ2-1	-	medium-sized	TGCAGTGCTAGATACATAAATGAGCAGTTCTTC	CSARYINEQFF
TRBV19	TRBJ2-5	TRBD2	large	TGTGCCAGTAGAGGGACTAGTAAAGGTCCTGAGACCCAGTACTTC	CASRGTSKGPETQYF
TRBV27	TRBJ2-5	-	medium-sized	TGTGCCAGCAGTTACTCCGGGTCCCGGGTTGAGACCCAGTACTTC	CASSYSGSRVETQYF
TRBV12-3/TRBV12-4	TRBJ2-3	-	medium-sized	TGTGCCAGCAGTTCCCCCCCAGATACGCAGTATTTT	CASSSPPDTQYF
TRBV7-9	TRBJ2-5	TRBD2	medium-sized	TGTGCCAGCAGCCCCCTCGGGGGGGTTCAAGAGACCCAGTACTTC	CASSPLGGVQETQYF
TRBV7-2	TRBJ2-1	-	-	TGTGCCAGCAGCTCCGGCTCGGGGGCCTACAATGAGCAGTTCTTC	CASSSGSGAYNEQFF
TRBV28	TRBJ2-3	TRBD2	medium-sized	TGTGCCAGCAGTCCCCCGGGACTAGCGGAGGATACGCAGTATTTT	CASSPPGLAEDTQYF
TRBV6-2/TRBV6-3	TRBJ2-7	-	medium-sized	TGTGCCAGCACAGCTCGGGGCTACGAGCAGTACTTC	CASTARGYEQYF
TRBV19	TRBJ1-3	-	medium-sized	TGTGCCAGTAGTTGGTCTGGAAACACCATATATTTT	CASSWSGNTIYF
TRBV24-1	TRBJ2-4	-	-	TGTGCCGCCAAACGCCCGGGCCCCGAGCAATTC	CAAKRPGPEQF